Listed here is a single T cell receptor beta chain. Participant age was about 18 to 89 years, and participants resided in about 25 US areas. Cohort placement rested on clinical history that participants reported themselves. The data were taken from a study of blood T cell repertoires in COVID-19. Study-wide context: From the United States, Italy and Spain came samples of acute and convalescent COVID-19.

How the authors handled the data: Reference gene primer amplification gave estimated nucleated cell counts. The table came from immunoSEQ multiplex PCR; TCRdb's copy has only in-frame clones and leaves some out. The V and J calls and clone size come from that table; D and trimming were worked out from the DNA. The sample contains 150,000 to 200,000 clones, 65% to 80% of which appear only once. The clonotype comes from a woman aged 50 to 65 with acute COVID-19. Material: PBMCs or T cells enriched from blood (not recorded which).

The CDR3 protein is CASSRGGYNNSPLHF. The CDR3 region has the DNA TGCGCCAGCAGCCGAGGGGGATATAATAATTCACCCCTCCACTTT. The chain combines TRBV5-1 with TRBJ1-6, with a tentative D call TRBD1 (6 bases). Germline V gene data show CDR1 as SGHRS and CDR2 as YFSETQ. V shed 4 bases and J shed 5 bases, with 13 bases lying between them. The CDR3 contains 15 residues.